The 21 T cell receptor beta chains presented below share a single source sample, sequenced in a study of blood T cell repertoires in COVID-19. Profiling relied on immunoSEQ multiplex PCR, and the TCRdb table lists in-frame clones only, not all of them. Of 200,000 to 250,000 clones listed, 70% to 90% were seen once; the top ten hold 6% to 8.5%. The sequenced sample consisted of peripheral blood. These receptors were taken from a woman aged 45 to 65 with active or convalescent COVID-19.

This CDR3 reads CSVEHGWERAAFF. DNA for the CDR3: TGCAGCGTTGAGCATGGATGGGAGCGGGCAGCTTTCTTT. V is TRBV29-1 and J is TRBJ1-1; the D is unclear. Germline V gene data show CDR1 as SQVTM and CDR2 as ANQGSEA. CDR3 length: 13 amino acids. With 3 bases removed from V and 10 bases from J, the gap between germline ends came to 18 bases.

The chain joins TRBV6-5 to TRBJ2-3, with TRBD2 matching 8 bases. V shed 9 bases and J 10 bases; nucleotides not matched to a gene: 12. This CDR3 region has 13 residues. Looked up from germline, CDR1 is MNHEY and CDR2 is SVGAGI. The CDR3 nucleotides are TGTGCCAGTGCCGCTGCGGGAGGTGGGGCGCAGTATTTT. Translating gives CASAAAGGGAQYF.

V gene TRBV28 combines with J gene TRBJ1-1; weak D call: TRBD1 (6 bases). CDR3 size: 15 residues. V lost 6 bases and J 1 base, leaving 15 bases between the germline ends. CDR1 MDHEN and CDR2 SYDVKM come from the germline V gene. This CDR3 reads CASSPQGYPNTEAFF. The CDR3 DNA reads TGTGCCAGCAGCCCTCAGGGGTACCCGAACACTGAAGCTTTCTTT.

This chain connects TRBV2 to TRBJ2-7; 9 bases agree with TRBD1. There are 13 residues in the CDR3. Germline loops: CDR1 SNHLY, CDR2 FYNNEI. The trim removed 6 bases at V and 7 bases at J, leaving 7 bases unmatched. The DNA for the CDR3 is TGTGCCAGCAGGTGGGACAGGGCGGGGGAGCAGTACTTC. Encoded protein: CASRWDRAGEQYF.

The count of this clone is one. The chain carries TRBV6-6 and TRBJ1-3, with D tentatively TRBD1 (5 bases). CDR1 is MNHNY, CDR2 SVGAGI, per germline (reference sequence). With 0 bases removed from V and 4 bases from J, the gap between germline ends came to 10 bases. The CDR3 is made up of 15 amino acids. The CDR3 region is CASSYSPGWGNTIYF. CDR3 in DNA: TGTGCCAGCAGTTACTCCCCAGGGTGGGGAAACACCATATATTTT.

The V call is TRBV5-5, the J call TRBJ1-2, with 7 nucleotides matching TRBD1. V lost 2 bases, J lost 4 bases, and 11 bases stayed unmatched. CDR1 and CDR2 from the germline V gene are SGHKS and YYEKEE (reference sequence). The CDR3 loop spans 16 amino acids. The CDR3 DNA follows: TGTGCCAGCAGCTTTGAAATATGGGACAGACTCTATGGCTACACCTTC. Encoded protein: CASSFEIWDRLYGYTF.

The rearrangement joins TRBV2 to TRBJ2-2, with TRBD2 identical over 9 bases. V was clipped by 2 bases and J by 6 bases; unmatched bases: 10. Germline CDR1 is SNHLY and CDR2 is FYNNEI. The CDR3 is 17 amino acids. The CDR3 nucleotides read TGTGCCAGCAGTGAAAAGTCGGCGGGAGGGCCCGCCGGGGAGCTGTTTTTT. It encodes CASSEKSAGGPAGELFF. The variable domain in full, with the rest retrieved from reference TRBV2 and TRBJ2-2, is EPEVTQTPSHQVTQMGQEVILRCVPISNHLYFYWYRQILGQKVEFLVSFYNNEISEKSEIFDDQFSVERPDGSNFTLKIRSTKLEDSAMYFCASSEKSAGGPAGELFFGEGSRLTVL.

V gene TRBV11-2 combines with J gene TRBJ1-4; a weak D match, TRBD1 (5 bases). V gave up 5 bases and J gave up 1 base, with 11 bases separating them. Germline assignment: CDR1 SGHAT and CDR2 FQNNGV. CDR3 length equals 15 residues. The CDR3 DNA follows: TGTGCCAGCAGCACTCACCAGGGAACTAATGAAAAACTGTTTTTT. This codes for CASSTHQGTNEKLFF.

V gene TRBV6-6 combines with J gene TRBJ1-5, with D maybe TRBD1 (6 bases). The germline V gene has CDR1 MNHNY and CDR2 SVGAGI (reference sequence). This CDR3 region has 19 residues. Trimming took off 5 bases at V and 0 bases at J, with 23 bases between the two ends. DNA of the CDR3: TGTGCCAGCAGTCGATCCTCCGGGACAAGAGAAGATAGCAATCAGCCCCAGCATTTT. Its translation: CASSRSSGTREDSNQPQHF.

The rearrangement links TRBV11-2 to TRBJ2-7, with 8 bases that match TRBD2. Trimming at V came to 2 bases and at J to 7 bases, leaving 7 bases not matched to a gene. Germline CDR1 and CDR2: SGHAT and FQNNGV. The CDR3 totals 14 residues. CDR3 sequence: CASSLPGGPFEQYF. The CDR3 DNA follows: TGTGCCAGCAGCTTACCGGGAGGGCCGTTTGAGCAGTACTTC.

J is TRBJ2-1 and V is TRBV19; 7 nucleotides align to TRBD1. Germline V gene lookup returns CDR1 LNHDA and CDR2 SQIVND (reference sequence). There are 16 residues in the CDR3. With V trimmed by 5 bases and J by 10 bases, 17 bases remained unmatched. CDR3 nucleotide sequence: TGTGCCAGTAGTGATACCGGGACAGTCCCCTACGCGGAGCAGTTCTTC. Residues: CASSDTGTVPYAEQFF.

This chain's CDR3 is CASSVGRVDSPLHF. DNA of the CDR3: TGTGCCAGCAGTGTCGGCAGGGTTGATTCACCCCTCCACTTT. J is TRBJ1-6 and V is TRBV2; TRBD1 might be the D (5 bases). Germline V gene lookup returns CDR1 SNHLY and CDR2 FYNNEI. The length of the CDR3 is 14 residues. V lost 4 bases, J lost 8 bases, and 12 bases lay in between.

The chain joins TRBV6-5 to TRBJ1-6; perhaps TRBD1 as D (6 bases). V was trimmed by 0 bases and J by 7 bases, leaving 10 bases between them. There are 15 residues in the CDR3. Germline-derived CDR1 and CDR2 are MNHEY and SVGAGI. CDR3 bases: TGTGCCAGCAGTTACTCGTGGACAGACAATTCACCCCTCCACTTT. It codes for CASSYSWTDNSPLHF.

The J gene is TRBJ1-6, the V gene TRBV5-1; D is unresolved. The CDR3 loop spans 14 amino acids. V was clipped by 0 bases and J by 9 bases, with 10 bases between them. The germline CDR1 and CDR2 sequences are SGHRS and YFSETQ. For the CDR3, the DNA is TGCGCCAGCAGCTTGGCTACAGTGGGTTCACCCCTCCACTTT. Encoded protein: CASSLATVGSPLHF.

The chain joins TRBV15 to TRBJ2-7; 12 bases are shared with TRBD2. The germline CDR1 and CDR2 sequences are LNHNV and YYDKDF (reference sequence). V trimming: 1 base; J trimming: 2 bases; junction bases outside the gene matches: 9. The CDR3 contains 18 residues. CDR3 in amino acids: CATSRALAGGGLPYEQYF. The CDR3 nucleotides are TGTGCCACCAGCAGAGCACTAGCGGGAGGTGGCCTTCCCTACGAGCAGTACTTC. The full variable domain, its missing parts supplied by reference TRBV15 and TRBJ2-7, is DAMVIQNPRYQVTQFGKPVTLSCSQTLNHNVMYWYQQKSSQAPKLLFHYYDKDFNNEADTPDNFQSRRPNTSFCFLDIRSPGLGDTAMYLCATSRALAGGGLPYEQYFGPGTRLTVT.

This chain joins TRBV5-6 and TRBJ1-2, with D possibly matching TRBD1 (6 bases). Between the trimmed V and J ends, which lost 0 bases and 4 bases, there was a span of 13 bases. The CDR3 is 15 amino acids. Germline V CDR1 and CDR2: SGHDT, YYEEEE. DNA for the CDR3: TGTGCCAGCAGCTTGGGCAGGGGACCTGGCTATGGCTACACCTTC. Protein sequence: CASSLGRGPGYGYTF.

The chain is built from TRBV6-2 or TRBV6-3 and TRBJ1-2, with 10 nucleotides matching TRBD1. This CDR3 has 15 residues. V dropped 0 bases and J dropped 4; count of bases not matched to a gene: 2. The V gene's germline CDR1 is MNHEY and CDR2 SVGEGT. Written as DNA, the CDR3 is TGTGCCAGCAGTTACTCCGGGACAGGGGTCTATGGCTACACCTTC. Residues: CASSYSGTGVYGYTF.

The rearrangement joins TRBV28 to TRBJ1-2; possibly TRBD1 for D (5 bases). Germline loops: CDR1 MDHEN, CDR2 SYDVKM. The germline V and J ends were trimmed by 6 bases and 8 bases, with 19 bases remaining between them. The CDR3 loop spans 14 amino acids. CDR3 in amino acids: CASSRPGVSRGYTF. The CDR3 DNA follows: TGTGCCAGCAGCCGGCCGGGGGTCTCGCGGGGCTACACCTTC.

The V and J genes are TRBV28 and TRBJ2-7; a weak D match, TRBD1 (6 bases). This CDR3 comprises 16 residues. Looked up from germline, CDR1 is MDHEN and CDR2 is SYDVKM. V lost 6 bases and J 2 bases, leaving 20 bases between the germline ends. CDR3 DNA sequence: TGTGCCAGCAGAGGAAGAGGGGACACCCGCCCCTACGAGCAGTACTTC. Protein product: CASRGRGDTRPYEQYF.

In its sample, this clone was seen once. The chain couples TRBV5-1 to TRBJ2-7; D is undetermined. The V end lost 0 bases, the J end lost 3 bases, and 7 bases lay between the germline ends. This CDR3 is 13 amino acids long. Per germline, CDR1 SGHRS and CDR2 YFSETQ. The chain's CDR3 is CASSLVGGYEQYF. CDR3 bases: TGCGCCAGCAGCTTGGTTGGCGGCTACGAGCAGTACTTC.

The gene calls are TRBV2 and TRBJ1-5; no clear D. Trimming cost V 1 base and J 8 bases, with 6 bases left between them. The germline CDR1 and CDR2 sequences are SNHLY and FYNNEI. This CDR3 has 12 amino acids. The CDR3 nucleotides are TGTGCCAGCAGTGAAGACATTAAGCCCCAGCATTTT. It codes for CASSEDIKPQHF.